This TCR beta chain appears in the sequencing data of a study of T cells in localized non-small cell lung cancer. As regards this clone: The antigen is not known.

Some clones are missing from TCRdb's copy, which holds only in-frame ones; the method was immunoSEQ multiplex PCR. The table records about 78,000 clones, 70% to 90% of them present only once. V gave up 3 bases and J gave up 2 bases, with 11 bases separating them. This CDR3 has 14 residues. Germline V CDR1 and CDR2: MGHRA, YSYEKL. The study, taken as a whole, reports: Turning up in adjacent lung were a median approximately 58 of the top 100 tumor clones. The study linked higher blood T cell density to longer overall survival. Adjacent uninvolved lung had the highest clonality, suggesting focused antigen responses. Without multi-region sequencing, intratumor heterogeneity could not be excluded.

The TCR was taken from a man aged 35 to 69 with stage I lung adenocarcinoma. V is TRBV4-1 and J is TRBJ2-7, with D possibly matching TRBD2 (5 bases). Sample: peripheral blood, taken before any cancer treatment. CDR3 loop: CASSHPAVAYEQYF. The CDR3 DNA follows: TGCGCCAGCAGCCACCCAGCGGTCGCCTACGAGCAGTACTTC.